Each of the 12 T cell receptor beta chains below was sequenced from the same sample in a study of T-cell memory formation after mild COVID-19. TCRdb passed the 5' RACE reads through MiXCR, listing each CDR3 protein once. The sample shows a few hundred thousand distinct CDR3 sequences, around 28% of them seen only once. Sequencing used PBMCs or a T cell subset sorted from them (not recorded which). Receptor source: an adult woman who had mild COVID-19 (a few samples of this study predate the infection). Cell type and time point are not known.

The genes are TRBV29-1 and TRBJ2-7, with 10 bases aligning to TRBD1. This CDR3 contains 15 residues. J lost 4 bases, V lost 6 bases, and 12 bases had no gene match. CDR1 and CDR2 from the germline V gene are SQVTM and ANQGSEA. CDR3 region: CSVEIPGQGIYEQYF. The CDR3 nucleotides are TGCAGCGTCGAGATACCGGGACAGGGGATATACGAGCAGTACTTC.

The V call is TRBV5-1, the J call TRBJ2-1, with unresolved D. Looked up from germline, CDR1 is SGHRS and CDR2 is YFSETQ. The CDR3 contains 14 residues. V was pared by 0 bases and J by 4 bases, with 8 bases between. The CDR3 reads CASSLVSGYNEQFF. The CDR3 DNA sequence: TGCGCCAGCAGCTTGGTATCCGGGTACAATGAGCAGTTCTTC.

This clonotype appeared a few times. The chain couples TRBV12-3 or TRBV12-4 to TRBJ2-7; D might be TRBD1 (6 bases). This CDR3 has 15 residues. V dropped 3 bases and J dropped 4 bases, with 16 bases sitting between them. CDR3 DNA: TGTGCCAGCAGTTTGCCCACGCAGGGGCGATACGAGCAGTACTTC. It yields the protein CASSLPTQGRYEQYF.

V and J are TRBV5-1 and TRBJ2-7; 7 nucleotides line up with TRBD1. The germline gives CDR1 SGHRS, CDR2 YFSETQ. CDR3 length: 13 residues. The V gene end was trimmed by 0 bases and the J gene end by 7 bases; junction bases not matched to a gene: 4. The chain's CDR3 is CASSLDRGEEQYF. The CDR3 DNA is TGCGCCAGCAGCTTGGACAGGGGTGAAGAGCAGTACTTC.

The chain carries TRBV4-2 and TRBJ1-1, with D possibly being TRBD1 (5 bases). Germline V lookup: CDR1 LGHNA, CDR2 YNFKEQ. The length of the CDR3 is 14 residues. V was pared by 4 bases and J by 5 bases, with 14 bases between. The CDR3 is CASSPGAGHTEAFF. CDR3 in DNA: TGTGCCAGCAGCCCTGGGGCGGGTCATACTGAAGCTTTCTTT.

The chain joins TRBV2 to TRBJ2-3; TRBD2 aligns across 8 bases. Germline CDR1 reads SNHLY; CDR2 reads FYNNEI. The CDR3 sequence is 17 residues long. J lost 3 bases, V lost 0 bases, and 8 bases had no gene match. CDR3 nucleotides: TGTGCCAGCAGTGAAGCGCGAGTGGCGGGAGGTACAGATACGCAGTATTTT. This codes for CASSEARVAGGTDTQYF.

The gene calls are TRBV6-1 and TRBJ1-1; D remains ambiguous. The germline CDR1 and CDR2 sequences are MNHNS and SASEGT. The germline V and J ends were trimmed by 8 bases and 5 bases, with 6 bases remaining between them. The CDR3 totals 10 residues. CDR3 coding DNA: TGTGCCAGCGAGGAGACTGAAGCTTTCTTT. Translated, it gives CASEETEAFF.

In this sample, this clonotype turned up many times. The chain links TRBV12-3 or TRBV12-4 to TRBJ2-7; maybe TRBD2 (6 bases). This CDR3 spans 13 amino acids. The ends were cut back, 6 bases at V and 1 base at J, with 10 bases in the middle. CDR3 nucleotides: TGTGCCAGCAGCCTTAGCGGTTCCTACGAGCAGTACTTC. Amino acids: CASSLSGSYEQYF.

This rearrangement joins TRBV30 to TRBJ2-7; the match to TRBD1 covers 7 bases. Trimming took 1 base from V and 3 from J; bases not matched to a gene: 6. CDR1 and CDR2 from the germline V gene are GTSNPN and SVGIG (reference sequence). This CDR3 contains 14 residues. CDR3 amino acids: CAWSADRARYEQYF. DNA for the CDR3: TGTGCCTGGAGTGCCGACAGGGCTCGCTACGAGCAGTACTTC.

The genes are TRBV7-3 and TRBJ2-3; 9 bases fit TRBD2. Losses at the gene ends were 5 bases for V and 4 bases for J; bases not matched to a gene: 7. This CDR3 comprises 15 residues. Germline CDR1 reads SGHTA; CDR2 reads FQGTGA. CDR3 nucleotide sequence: TGTGCCAGCAGCGACACTAGCGGGCTGGCAGATACGCAGTATTTT. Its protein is CASSDTSGLADTQYF.

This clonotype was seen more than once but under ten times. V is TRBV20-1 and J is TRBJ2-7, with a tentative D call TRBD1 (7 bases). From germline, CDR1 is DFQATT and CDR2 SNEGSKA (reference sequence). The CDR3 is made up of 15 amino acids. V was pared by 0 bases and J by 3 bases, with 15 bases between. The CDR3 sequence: CSARDSTGDFYEQYF. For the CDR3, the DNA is TGCAGTGCTAGAGATTCTACAGGGGACTTCTACGAGCAGTACTTC.

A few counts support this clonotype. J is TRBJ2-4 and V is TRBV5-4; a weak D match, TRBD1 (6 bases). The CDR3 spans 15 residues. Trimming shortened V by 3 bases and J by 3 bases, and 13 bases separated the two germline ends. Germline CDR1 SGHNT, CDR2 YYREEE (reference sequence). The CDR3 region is CASSSRDMGKNIQYF. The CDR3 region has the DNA TGTGCCAGCAGCTCCCGGGACATGGGCAAAAACATTCAGTACTTC. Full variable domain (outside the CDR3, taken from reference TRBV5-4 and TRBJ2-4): ETGVTQSPTHLIKTRGQQVTLRCSSQSGHNTVSWYQQALGQGPQFIFQYYREEENGRGNFPPRFSGLQFPNYSSELNVNALELDDSALYLCASSSRDMGKNIQYFGAGTRLSVL.